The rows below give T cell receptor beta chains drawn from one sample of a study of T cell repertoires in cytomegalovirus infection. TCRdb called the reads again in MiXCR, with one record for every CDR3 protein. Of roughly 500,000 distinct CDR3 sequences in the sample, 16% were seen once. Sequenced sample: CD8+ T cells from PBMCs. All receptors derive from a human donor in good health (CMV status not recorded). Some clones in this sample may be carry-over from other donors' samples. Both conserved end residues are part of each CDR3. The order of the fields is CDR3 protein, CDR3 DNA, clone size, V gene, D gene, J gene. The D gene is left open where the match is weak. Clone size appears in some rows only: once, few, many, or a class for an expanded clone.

CDR3aa: CASTRDRVHEQYF
CDR3nt: TGTGCCAGCACTCGAGACAGGGTCCACGAGCAGTACTTC
abundance: .
v_gene: TRBV6-4
d_gene: TRBD1
j_gene: TRBJ2-7

CDR3aa: CASRLSRSSYNSPLHF
CDR3nt: TGTGCCAGCAGACTATCCCGGAGCTCCTATAATTCACCCCTCCACTTT
abundance: .
v_gene: TRBV6-5
d_gene: .
j_gene: TRBJ1-6

CDR3aa: CARSGLSGNTIYF
CDR3nt: TGTGCCAGGTCAGGCCTCTCTGGAAACACCATATATTTT
abundance: .
v_gene: TRBV7-9
d_gene: .
j_gene: TRBJ1-3

CDR3aa: CASSYPADSAYEQYF
CDR3nt: TGTGCCAGCAGTTACCCAGCGGACAGCGCCTACGAGCAGTACTTC
abundance: many
v_gene: TRBV6-2/TRBV6-3
d_gene: .
j_gene: TRBJ2-7

CDR3aa: CASSQDLDDEQYF
CDR3nt: TGTGCCAGCAGCCAAGATCTGGACGACGAGCAGTACTTC
abundance: few
v_gene: TRBV4-2
d_gene: .
j_gene: TRBJ2-7

CDR3aa: CASSPLGGGEAEAFF
CDR3nt: TGTGCCAGCAGTCCCCTAGGAGGGGGGGAGGCTGAAGCTTTCTTT
abundance: .
v_gene: TRBV6-6
d_gene: .
j_gene: TRBJ1-1

CDR3aa: CAISESYLELSYEQYF
CDR3nt: TGTGCCATCAGTGAATCCTATCTCGAGCTATCCTACGAGCAGTACTTC
abundance: many
v_gene: TRBV10-3
d_gene: .
j_gene: TRBJ2-7

CDR3aa: CASWGGRTYNEQFF
CDR3nt: TGTGCCAGCTGGGGGGGGCGGACCTACAATGAGCAGTTCTTC
abundance: many
v_gene: TRBV7-8
d_gene: .
j_gene: TRBJ2-1

CDR3aa: CASSRGPAGGTGANVLTF
CDR3nt: TGTGCCAGCAGCCGGGGACCAGCGGGAGGTACTGGGGCCAACGTCCTGACTTTC
abundance: few
v_gene: TRBV4-2
d_gene: TRBD2
j_gene: TRBJ2-6

CDR3aa: CSAQSGEKDTQYF
CDR3nt: TGCAGTGCCCAGAGCGGGGAAAAAGATACGCAGTATTTT
abundance: once
v_gene: TRBV20-1
d_gene: TRBD2
j_gene: TRBJ2-3

CDR3aa: CASSLPVREAFF
CDR3nt: TGTGCCAGCAGTTTACCCGTCCGTGAAGCTTTCTTT
abundance: many
v_gene: TRBV12-3/TRBV12-4
d_gene: .
j_gene: TRBJ1-1

CDR3aa: CASSVDGASTYEQYF
CDR3nt: TGTGCCAGCAGCGTAGACGGGGCCTCCACCTACGAGCAGTACTTC
abundance: .
v_gene: TRBV9
d_gene: .
j_gene: TRBJ2-7

CDR3aa: CASSLVRGAYGYTF
CDR3nt: TGTGCCAGCAGCTTAGTCAGGGGGGCCTATGGCTACACCTTC
abundance: many
v_gene: TRBV11-2
d_gene: TRBD1
j_gene: TRBJ1-2

CDR3aa: CASSVLAAYNEQFF
CDR3nt: TGTGCCAGCAGTGTACTAGCGGCTTACAATGAGCAGTTCTTC
abundance: many
v_gene: TRBV6-1
d_gene: TRBD2
j_gene: TRBJ2-1

CDR3aa: CASSVASGRAGETQYF
CDR3nt: TGTGCCAGCAGCGTAGCTAGCGGGAGGGCCGGGGAGACCCAGTACTTC
abundance: .
v_gene: TRBV9
d_gene: TRBD2
j_gene: TRBJ2-5

CDR3aa: CASSLAPLGGNTIYF
CDR3nt: TGTGCCAGCAGCTTAGCTCCACTCGGTGGAAACACCATATATTTT
abundance: many
v_gene: TRBV11-2
d_gene: .
j_gene: TRBJ1-3

CDR3aa: CASSLGSWSSYNSPLHF
CDR3nt: TGTGCCAGCAGCTTAGGTAGCTGGAGCTCCTATAATTCACCCCTCCACTTT
abundance: many
v_gene: TRBV7-9
d_gene: .
j_gene: TRBJ1-6

CDR3aa: CAISESASGSADTQYF
CDR3nt: TGTGCCATCAGTGAGTCGGCTAGCGGGAGTGCAGATACGCAGTATTTT
abundance: .
v_gene: TRBV10-3
d_gene: TRBD2
j_gene: TRBJ2-3

CDR3aa: CASGESTGTDTQYF
CDR3nt: TGTGCTAGTGGAGAGAGCACAGGGACAGATACGCAGTATTTT
abundance: many
v_gene: TRBV12-5
d_gene: .
j_gene: TRBJ2-3

CDR3aa: CASSLDGPPLGSEQFF
CDR3nt: TGTGCCAGCAGTTTAGATGGGCCACCCCTTGGGAGTGAGCAGTTCTTC
abundance: .
v_gene: TRBV12-3/TRBV12-4
d_gene: .
j_gene: TRBJ2-1

CDR3aa: CASSERLRVAGSDTQYF
CDR3nt: TGTGCCAGCAGTGAAAGGCTTCGGGTAGCGGGATCTGATACGCAGTATTTT
abundance: few
v_gene: TRBV2
d_gene: TRBD2
j_gene: TRBJ2-3